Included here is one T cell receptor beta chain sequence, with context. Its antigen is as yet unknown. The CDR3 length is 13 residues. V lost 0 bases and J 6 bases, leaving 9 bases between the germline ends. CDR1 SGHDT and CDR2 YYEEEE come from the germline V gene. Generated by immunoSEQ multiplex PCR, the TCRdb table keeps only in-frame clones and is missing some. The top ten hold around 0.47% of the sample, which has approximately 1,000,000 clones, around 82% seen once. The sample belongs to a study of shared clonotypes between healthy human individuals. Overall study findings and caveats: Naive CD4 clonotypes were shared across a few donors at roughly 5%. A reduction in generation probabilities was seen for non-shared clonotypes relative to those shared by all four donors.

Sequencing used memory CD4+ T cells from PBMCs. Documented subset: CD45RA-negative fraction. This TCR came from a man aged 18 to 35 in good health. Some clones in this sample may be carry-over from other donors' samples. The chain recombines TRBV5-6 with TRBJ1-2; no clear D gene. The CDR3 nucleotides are TGTGCCAGCAGCTTGGGTGGTAATGATGGCTACACCTTC. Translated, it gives CASSLGGNDGYTF.